These T cell receptor beta chains were read from a single sample in a study of cytomegalovirus exposure and HLA in healthy donors. The protocol was immunoSEQ multiplex PCR, while the TCRdb copy is restricted to in-frame clones and leaves out a portion. This sample yields fewer than 140,000 clones, of which around 80% are seen a single time; 3.5% to 4% belongs to the top ten. Sequenced sample: PBMCs. Receptors were obtained from a man aged 55 to 70 in good health and CMV-seronegative. Both conserved end residues are part of each CDR3. A D gene is named only where the DNA matches it firmly. Part of the rows lack a size; the others show once, few, many or a class for expanded clones.

d_call: NA; j_call: TRBJ2-4; clone_size: NA; v_call: TRBV6-6; cdr3_nt: TGTGCCAGCAGTTCCCCGCAGGGTACGAACATTCAGTACTTC; cdr3_aa: CASSSPQGTNIQYF
d_call: TRBD1; j_call: TRBJ1-6; clone_size: NA; v_call: TRBV2; cdr3_nt: TGTGCCAGCAGTGCGACAGGGGTGGGTTCACCCCTCCACTTT; cdr3_aa: CASSATGVGSPLHF
d_call: NA; j_call: TRBJ2-2; clone_size: few; v_call: TRBV7-6; cdr3_nt: TGTGCCAGCAGCTCGACAGGTTCGAACACCGGGGAGCTGTTTTTT; cdr3_aa: CASSSTGSNTGELFF
d_call: TRBD2; j_call: TRBJ2-7; clone_size: NA; v_call: TRBV19; cdr3_nt: TGTGCCAGTAAGACAAGGAGCGGGGGATCGTACGAGCAGTACTTC; cdr3_aa: CASKTRSGGSYEQYF
d_call: NA; j_call: TRBJ1-1; clone_size: few; v_call: TRBV28; cdr3_nt: TGTGCCAGCAGTTCCCCGACAGCCATGAACACTGAAGCTTTCTTT; cdr3_aa: CASSSPTAMNTEAFF
d_call: TRBD2; j_call: TRBJ2-3; clone_size: once; v_call: TRBV7-2; cdr3_nt: TGTGCCAGCAGCCCCCGAGGGCGGGGGAGCACAGATACGCAGTATTTT; cdr3_aa: CASSPRGRGSTDTQYF
d_call: NA; j_call: TRBJ1-1; clone_size: NA; v_call: TRBV29-1; cdr3_nt: TGCAGCGTTGAACTCGCGGGGCGCGGCACTGAAGCTTTCTTT; cdr3_aa: CSVELAGRGTEAFF
d_call: NA; j_call: TRBJ2-6; clone_size: NA; v_call: TRBV15; cdr3_nt: TGTGCCACCAGCGGGCGACAGGCAACTGCCAACGTCCTGACTTTC; cdr3_aa: CATSGRQATANVLTF
d_call: NA; j_call: TRBJ2-3; clone_size: NA; v_call: TRBV7-3; cdr3_nt: TGTGCCAGCAGCTCTACCGTCACAGATACGCAGTATTTT; cdr3_aa: CASSSTVTDTQYF
d_call: TRBD1; j_call: TRBJ1-1; clone_size: NA; v_call: TRBV19; cdr3_nt: TGTGCCAGTAGTACCCGACAGGGGGCGCGCACTGAAGCTTTCTTT; cdr3_aa: CASSTRQGARTEAFF
d_call: NA; j_call: TRBJ2-1; clone_size: NA; v_call: TRBV6-1; cdr3_nt: TGTGCCAGCAGTGCCGACAGGAGACTAAACAATGAGCAGTTCTTC; cdr3_aa: CASSADRRLNNEQFF
d_call: TRBD2; j_call: TRBJ2-3; clone_size: NA; v_call: TRBV2; cdr3_nt: TGTGCCAGCAAGCGGGGAAGCGGGGGTACAGATACGCAGTATTTT; cdr3_aa: CASKRGSGGTDTQYF
d_call: TRBD1; j_call: TRBJ1-1; clone_size: NA; v_call: TRBV7-8; cdr3_nt: TGTGCCAGCAGCAAAGCAGGGGGTATGAACACTGAAGCTTTCTTT; cdr3_aa: CASSKAGGMNTEAFF
d_call: TRBD1; j_call: TRBJ1-5; clone_size: NA; v_call: TRBV2; cdr3_nt: TGTGCCAGCAGTCCACTCACCGGGACAGCAAGAAATCAGCCCCAGCATTTT; cdr3_aa: CASSPLTGTARNQPQHF
d_call: NA; j_call: TRBJ1-1; clone_size: NA; v_call: TRBV30; cdr3_nt: TGTGCCTGGGCGAGAGCGATGAACACTGAAGCTTTCTTT; cdr3_aa: CAWARAMNTEAFF
d_call: NA; j_call: TRBJ2-3; clone_size: NA; v_call: TRBV28; cdr3_nt: TGTGCCATGAGCAGGGGCTCTAGCACAGATACGCAGTATTTT; cdr3_aa: CAMSRGSSTDTQYF
d_call: TRBD1; j_call: TRBJ2-2; clone_size: NA; v_call: TRBV28; cdr3_nt: TGTGCCAGCAGCTCCGGGACAGTTAACGGGGAGCTGTTTTTT; cdr3_aa: CASSSGTVNGELFF
d_call: NA; j_call: TRBJ1-1; clone_size: NA; v_call: TRBV14; cdr3_nt: TGTGCCAGCAGCCAAAATCCGGGGACTGAAGCTTTCTTT; cdr3_aa: CASSQNPGTEAFF
d_call: NA; j_call: TRBJ1-1; clone_size: NA; v_call: TRBV7-9; cdr3_nt: TGTGCCAGCGCACCTTGGGGGGAAAGGACTGAAGCTTTCTTT; cdr3_aa: CASAPWGERTEAFF
d_call: NA; j_call: TRBJ2-1; clone_size: NA; v_call: TRBV11-2; cdr3_nt: TGTGCCAGCAGCTTATCTCGGGTTTCTGAGCAGTTCTTC; cdr3_aa: CASSLSRVSEQFF
d_call: TRBD1; j_call: TRBJ1-1; clone_size: few; v_call: TRBV6-6; cdr3_nt: TGTGCCAGCAGTGGGACAGTGGCCACTGAAGCTTTCTTT; cdr3_aa: CASSGTVATEAFF
d_call: NA; j_call: TRBJ2-3; clone_size: NA; v_call: TRBV6-1; cdr3_nt: TGTGCCAGCACGAGGGCGACAACTGGGACAGATACGCAGTATTTT; cdr3_aa: CASTRATTGTDTQYF
d_call: TRBD2; j_call: TRBJ2-1; clone_size: NA; v_call: TRBV7-3; cdr3_nt: TGTGCCAGCAGCCCATCTCGCCTAGCGGGGGATAATGAGCAGTTCTTC; cdr3_aa: CASSPSRLAGDNEQFF
d_call: NA; j_call: TRBJ2-5; clone_size: NA; v_call: TRBV7-2; cdr3_nt: TGTGCCAGCAGCCCTGGACAGCAAGAGACCCAGTACTTC; cdr3_aa: CASSPGQQETQYF
d_call: NA; j_call: TRBJ2-4; clone_size: NA; v_call: TRBV27; cdr3_nt: TGTGCCAGCAGTACCGGAGGACGGAGCATTCAGTACTTC; cdr3_aa: CASSTGGRSIQYF
d_call: TRBD1; j_call: TRBJ1-4; clone_size: NA; v_call: TRBV29-1; cdr3_nt: TGCAGCGTTGGGGGGACAGGAAATGAAAAACTGTTTTTT; cdr3_aa: CSVGGTGNEKLFF
d_call: NA; j_call: TRBJ2-7; clone_size: NA; v_call: TRBV7-8; cdr3_nt: TGTGCTGTGGGGGGTCGAGACACCTACGAGCAGTACTTC; cdr3_aa: CAVGGRDTYEQYF
d_call: TRBD2; j_call: TRBJ2-3; clone_size: NA; v_call: TRBV29-1; cdr3_nt: TGCAGCGTTGAGGGCCTAGCGGAACAACATACGCAGTATTTT; cdr3_aa: CSVEGLAEQHTQYF
d_call: NA; j_call: TRBJ1-1; clone_size: NA; v_call: TRBV9; cdr3_nt: TGTGCCAGCAGCGCGACAACGAACACTGAAGCTTTCTTT; cdr3_aa: CASSATTNTEAFF